A selection of T cell receptor beta chains follows, all from one sample in a study of blood T cell repertoires in COVID-19. Sequenced by immunoSEQ multiplex PCR; TCRdb stores in-frame clones only, minus some. The sample yields 120,000 to 150,000 clones, roughly four fifths seen once. Material: peripheral blood. These receptors came from a man older than 75 with acute or convalescent COVID-19. Both conserved end residues are part of each CDR3. D genes are given only for firm matches. Size is omitted from some rows. Given values are once, few, many or a class for expanded clones.

V	J	size	D	CDR3	DNA
TRBV9	TRBJ1-2	NA	TRBD1	CASGQGTNYGYTF	TGTGCCAGTGGACAGGGGACTAACTATGGCTACACCTTC
TRBV25-1	TRBJ1-5	NA	NA	CASSEGGALGQPQHF	TGTGCCAGCAGTGAAGGCGGGGCATTGGGGCAGCCCCAGCATTTT
TRBV9	TRBJ2-1	NA	NA	CASSTREVPGLNEQFF	TGTGCCAGCAGCACGCGGGAAGTTCCCGGGTTGAATGAGCAGTTCTTC
TRBV4-2	TRBJ2-7	NA	NA	CASSQESGRARYEQYF	TGTGCCAGCAGCCAAGAATCGGGCAGGGCTAGGTACGAGCAGTACTTC
TRBV5-4	TRBJ2-5	once	TRBD1	CASSLSGQGSKGGTQYF	TGTGCCAGCAGCTTGTCGGGACAGGGGTCCAAAGGGGGGACCCAGTACTTC
TRBV2	TRBJ2-1	NA	NA	CASRFDSYNEQFF	TGTGCCAGCAGATTTGACAGTTACAATGAGCAGTTCTTC
TRBV7-9	TRBJ1-1	NA	NA	CASSDTPEAFF	TGTGCCAGCAGCGACACCCCTGAAGCTTTCTTT
TRBV9	TRBJ2-3	NA	NA	CASSGRRGEGTDTQYF	TGTGCCAGCAGCGGTCGCAGGGGGGAAGGGACAGATACGCAGTATTTT
TRBV6-2/TRBV6-3	TRBJ1-2	NA	NA	CASSAADYGYTF	TGTGCCAGCAGTGCCGCGGATTATGGCTACACCTTC
TRBV6-1	TRBJ1-2	NA	TRBD1	CASSDVPPGTGFNYGYTF	TGTGCCAGCAGTGACGTCCCCCCCGGGACAGGTTTCAACTATGGCTACACCTTC
TRBV2	TRBJ2-2	NA	NA	CASSPDSTTGELFF	TGTGCCAGCAGTCCGGACAGCACCACCGGGGAGCTGTTTTTT
TRBV28	TRBJ1-5	once	TRBD1	CASSLWSDGQGSNQPQHF	TGTGCCAGCAGTTTATGGTCTGATGGACAGGGTAGCAATCAGCCCCAGCATTTT